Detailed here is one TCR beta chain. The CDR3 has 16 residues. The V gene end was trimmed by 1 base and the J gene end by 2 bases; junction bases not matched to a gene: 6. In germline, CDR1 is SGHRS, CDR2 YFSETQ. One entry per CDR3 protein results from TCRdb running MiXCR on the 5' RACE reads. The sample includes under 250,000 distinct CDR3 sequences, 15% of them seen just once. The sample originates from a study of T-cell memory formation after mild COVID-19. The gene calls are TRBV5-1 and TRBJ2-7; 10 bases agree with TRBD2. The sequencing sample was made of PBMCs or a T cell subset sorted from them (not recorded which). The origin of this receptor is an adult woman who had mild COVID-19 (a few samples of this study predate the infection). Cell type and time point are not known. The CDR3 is CASSLSSGLATYEQYF. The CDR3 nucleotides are TGCGCCAGCAGCTTGTCTTCGGGACTAGCGACCTACGAGCAGTACTTC. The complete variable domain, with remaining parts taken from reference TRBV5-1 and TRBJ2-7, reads KAGVTQTPRYLIKTRGQQVTLSCSPISGHRSVSWYQQTPGQGLQFLFEYFSETQRNKGNFPGRFSGRQFSNSRSEMNVSTLELGDSALYLCASSLSSGLATYEQYFGPGTRLTVT.